What follows are 14 T cell receptor beta chains derived from one specimen sequenced in a study of PD-1 blockade in classical Hodgkin lymphoma. As for time point: cycle 4 day 1 (C4D1), after six to seven weeks of nivolumab. Relapse after autologous stem cell transplantation occurred in every patient, and brentuximab vedotin exposure varied. The data were produced by immunoSEQ multiplex PCR, yet TCRdb's version contains in-frame clones alone and is incomplete. This table holds 75,000 to 100,000 clones, 90% to 95% found once. Source: peripheral blood mononuclear cells (PBMCs), taken before the fourth cycle of nivolumab. The receptors here all came from a human donor with classical Hodgkin lymphoma.

This clone has a single count. The rearrangement joins TRBV9 to TRBJ2-2; the D is unclear. The CDR3 loop spans 16 amino acids. The V end was cut by 0 bases, the J end by 5 bases, with 14 bases between. CDR1 is SGDLS, CDR2 YYNGEE, per germline. The CDR3 DNA sequence: TGTGCCAGCAGCGTAGAAGTCGGGTTCCCTACCGGGGAGCTGTTTTTT. It specifies CASSVEVGFPTGELFF.

This clone was observed once. The CDR3 DNA is TGTGCCAGCAGCTTCTACGCGGGAGTCGCGGCCTACGAGCAGTACTTC. It yields the protein CASSFYAGVAAYEQYF. The chain recombines TRBV7-9 with TRBJ2-7; TRBD2 aligns across 7 bases. Losses at the gene ends were 3 bases for V and 2 bases for J; bases not matched to a gene: 10. Germline CDR1 is SEHNR and CDR2 is FQNEAQ (reference sequence). The CDR3 sequence is 16 residues long.

V usage is TRBV9 and J usage is TRBJ2-1; 9 bases agree with TRBD2. V shed 2 bases and J 7 bases; nucleotides not matched to a gene: 1. This CDR3 comprises 13 residues. The germline V gene has CDR1 SGDLS and CDR2 YYNGEE. The CDR3 spells CASSVSGRNEQFF. CDR3 DNA: TGTGCCAGCAGCGTTAGCGGGAGAAATGAGCAGTTCTTC.

The genes are TRBV23-1 and TRBJ2-7; 8 bases agree with TRBD2. TRBV23-1 counts as an open reading frame of uncertain function. V trimming: 6 bases; J trimming: 3 bases; junction bases outside the gene matches: 4. This CDR3 has 13 amino acids. CDR3 DNA sequence: TGCGCCAGCAGAACGACTAGCGACTACGAGCAGTACTTC. It translates to CASRTTSDYEQYF.

The CDR3 reads CASSLNRPPTGELFF. The CDR3 nucleotides are TGTGCCAGCAGCTTAAACCGTCCCCCCACCGGGGAGCTGTTTTTT. The rearrangement uses TRBV7-3 and TRBJ2-2; no firm D call. In germline, CDR1 is SGHTA, CDR2 FQGTGA. V was clipped by 1 base and J by 4 bases, with 10 bases between them. The CDR3 length is 15 residues.

J is TRBJ2-3 and V is TRBV28; TRBD1 agrees at 7 bases. V dropped 3 bases and J dropped 5; count of bases not matched to a gene: 14. Per the germline V gene, CDR1 is MDHEN and CDR2 is SYDVKM. The CDR3 loop spans 17 amino acids. This chain's CDR3 is CASSFPMRDSSKDTQYF. DNA of the CDR3: TGTGCCAGCAGTTTCCCAATGAGGGACAGCTCGAAAGATACGCAGTATTTT.

The J gene is TRBJ2-2, the V gene TRBV6-5; perhaps TRBD2 as D (5 bases). Germline CDR1 reads MNHEY; CDR2 reads SVGAGI. Trimming removed 7 bases at V and 6 bases at J, with 18 bases between. The CDR3 consists of 15 residues. This CDR3 reads CASMLISVGAGELFF. CDR3 DNA sequence: TGTGCCAGCATGTTAATCTCCGTGGGAGCCGGGGAGCTGTTTTTT.

V and J are TRBV28 and TRBJ1-3, with D hard to call. CDR1 MDHEN and CDR2 SYDVKM come from the germline V gene. The CDR3 consists of 16 residues. Trimming took off 5 bases at V and 4 bases at J, with 18 bases between the two ends. The DNA of the CDR3 is TGTGCCAGCAGTCGCGGCGGATTGATACGGGGAAACACCATATATTTT. Translating it yields CASSRGGLIRGNTIYF.

The CDR3 protein is CASSPPGLTVIYEQYF. The CDR3 bases are TGTGCCAGCAGTCCTCCCGGACTTACAGTTATCTACGAGCAGTACTTC. The chain recombines TRBV28 with TRBJ2-7, with D perhaps TRBD2 (5 bases). Germline CDR1 is MDHEN and CDR2 is SYDVKM. The length of the CDR3 is 16 residues. V lost 5 bases and J 3 bases, leaving 20 bases between the germline ends.

This chain connects TRBV27 to TRBJ1-1, with 8 nucleotides matching TRBD1. Looked up from germline, CDR1 is MNHEY and CDR2 is SMNVEV (reference sequence). With 1 base clipped from V and 4 bases from J, the junction kept 5 bases outside the gene matches. The CDR3 extends over 15 amino acids. The CDR3 loop is CASSLFGQGRTEAFF. The CDR3 DNA follows: TGTGCCAGCAGTTTATTTGGACAGGGACGCACTGAAGCTTTCTTT.

The V gene is TRBV27, the J gene TRBJ2-7; tentatively, D is TRBD1 (6 bases). The germline V and J ends were trimmed by 2 bases and 5 bases, with 10 bases remaining between them. CDR1 is MNHEY, CDR2 SMNVEV, per germline (reference sequence). The CDR3 is 13 amino acids. The CDR3 is CASSLQGLDEQYF. The CDR3 nucleotides read TGTGCCAGCAGTTTACAGGGGCTGGACGAGCAGTACTTC.

The chain joins TRBV11-3 to TRBJ1-1; D uncertain. CDR3 length: 14 residues. The germline V gene encodes CDR1 SGHNT and CDR2 YENEEA. V gave up 5 bases and J gave up 6 bases, with 16 bases separating them. Here the CDR3 DNA reads TGTGCCAGCAGCCCGTCGATGGAGGTATCTGAAGCTTTCTTT. Amino acids: CASSPSMEVSEAFF.

This chain connects TRBV7-6 to TRBJ2-5; tentatively, D is TRBD1 (6 bases). V gave up 5 bases and J gave up 3 bases, with 22 bases separating them. The CDR3 is made up of 17 amino acids. CDR1 and CDR2 from the germline V gene are SGHVS and FNYEAQ. The CDR3 DNA reads as TGTGCCAGCAGCCCGAATCACAGGGTGGGCGGTGAAGAGACCCAGTACTTC. Amino acid sequence: CASSPNHRVGGEETQYF. The full variable domain, with the rest looked up from reference TRBV7-6 and TRBJ2-5, is GAGVSQSPRYKVTKRGQDVALRCDPISGHVSLYWYRQALGQGPEFLTYFNYEAQQDKSGLPNDRFSAERPEGSISTLTIQRTEQRDSAMYRCASSPNHRVGGEETQYFGPGTRLLVL.

The V and J genes are TRBV28 and TRBJ2-5; no definite D call. CDR1 is MDHEN, CDR2 SYDVKM, per germline. The V end lost 1 base, the J end lost 3 bases, and 9 bases lay between the germline ends. The CDR3 is made up of 14 amino acids. The chain's CDR3 is CASSLYVGEETQYF. The CDR3 DNA reads TGTGCCAGCAGTTTATACGTTGGGGAAGAGACCCAGTACTTC.